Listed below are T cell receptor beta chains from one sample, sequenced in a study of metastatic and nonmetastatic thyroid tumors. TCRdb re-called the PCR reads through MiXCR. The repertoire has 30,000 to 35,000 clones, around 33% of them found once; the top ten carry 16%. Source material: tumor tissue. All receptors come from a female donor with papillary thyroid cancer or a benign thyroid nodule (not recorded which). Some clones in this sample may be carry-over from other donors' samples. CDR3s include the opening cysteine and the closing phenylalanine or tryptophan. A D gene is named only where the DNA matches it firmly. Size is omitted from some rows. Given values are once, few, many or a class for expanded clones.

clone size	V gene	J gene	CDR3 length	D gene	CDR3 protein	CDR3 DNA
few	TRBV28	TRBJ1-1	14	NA	CASSISVANTEAFF	TGTGCCAGCAGTATCTCAGTGGCGAACACTGAAGCTTTCTTT
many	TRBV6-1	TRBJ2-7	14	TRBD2	CASTPGLAEYEQYF	TGTGCCAGCACCCCAGGACTAGCGGAATACGAGCAGTACTTC
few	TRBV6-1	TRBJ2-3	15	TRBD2	CASSEMSGSGDTQYF	TGTGCCAGCAGTGAAATGAGCGGGAGCGGAGATACGCAGTATTTT
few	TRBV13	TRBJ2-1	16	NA	CASSSTGGDPYNEQFF	TGTGCCAGCAGCTCCACCGGCGGGGATCCCTACAATGAGCAGTTCTTC
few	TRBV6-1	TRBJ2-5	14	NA	CASSEGGTRETQYF	TGTGCCAGCAGTGAAGGTGGGACGAGGGAGACCCAGTACTTC
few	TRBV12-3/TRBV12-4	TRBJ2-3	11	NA	CASSDTDTQYF	TGTGCCAGCAGTGACACAGATACGCAGTATTTT
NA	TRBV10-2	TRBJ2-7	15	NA	CASRKDPSPTFEQYF	TGCGCCAGCAGAAAAGACCCCTCCCCAACCTTCGAGCAGTACTTC
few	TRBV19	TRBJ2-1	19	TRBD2	CASSPWTSGRLRSYNEQFF	TGTGCCAGTAGTCCCTGGACTAGCGGGAGGCTCCGCTCCTACAATGAGCAGTTCTTC
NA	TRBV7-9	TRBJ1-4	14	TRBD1	CASSLGTGNEKLFF	TGTGCCAGCAGCTTGGGGACAGGGAATGAAAAACTGTTTTTT
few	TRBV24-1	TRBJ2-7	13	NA	CATSDPFTGEQYF	TGTGCCACCAGTGATCCCTTCACAGGGGAGCAGTACTTC
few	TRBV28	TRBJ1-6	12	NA	CASYGRNSPLHF	TGTGCCAGCTACGGTCGTAATTCACCCCTCCACTTT
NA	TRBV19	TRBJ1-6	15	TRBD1	CASSLQTGYNSPLHF	TGTGCCAGTAGTCTCCAGACAGGGTATAATTCACCCCTCCACTTT
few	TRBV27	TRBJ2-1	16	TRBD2	CASSLSPSGSYNEQFF	TGTGCCAGCAGTTTATCGCCTAGCGGGAGTTATAATGAGCAGTTCTTC
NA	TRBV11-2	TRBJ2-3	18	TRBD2	CASSDPTLAGGATDTQYF	TGTGCCAGCAGCGACCCGACTCTAGCGGGAGGCGCCACAGATACGCAGTATTTT
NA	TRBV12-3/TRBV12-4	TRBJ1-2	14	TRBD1	CASSVTGGTDGYTF	TGTGCCAGCAGTGTGACAGGGGGCACAGATGGCTACACCTTC
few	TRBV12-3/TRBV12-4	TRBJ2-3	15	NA	CASGDSFGSTDTQYF	TGTGCCAGCGGAGACAGCTTTGGTAGCACAGATACGCAGTATTTT
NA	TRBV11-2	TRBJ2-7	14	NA	CASSFGPGVYEQYF	TGTGCCAGCAGCTTTGGGCCGGGCGTTTACGAGCAGTACTTC
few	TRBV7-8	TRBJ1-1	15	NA	CASSLSGGLNTEAFF	TGTGCCAGCAGCTTATCGGGGGGCCTAAACACTGAAGCTTTCTTT
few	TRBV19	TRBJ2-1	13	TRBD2	CASSTSGRAKGFF	TGTGCCAGTTCGACTAGCGGGAGGGCCAAGGGTTTCTTC
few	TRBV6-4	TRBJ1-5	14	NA	CASRLTFSNQPQHF	TGTGCCAGCAGATTGACATTTAGCAATCAGCCCCAGCATTTT
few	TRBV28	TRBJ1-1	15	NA	CASSLGSRRNTEAFF	TGTGCCAGCAGTCTGGGATCCCGACGAAACACTGAAGCTTTCTTT
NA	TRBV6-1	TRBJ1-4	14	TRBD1	CASRLTGGGEKLFF	TGTGCCAGCAGACTTACAGGGGGCGGCGAAAAACTGTTTTTT
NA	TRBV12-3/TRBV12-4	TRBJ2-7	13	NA	CASSLGTPAEQYF	TGTGCCAGCAGTTTAGGGACACCTGCCGAGCAGTACTTC
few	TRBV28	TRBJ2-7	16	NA	CASRTGREVTSYEQYF	TGTGCCAGCAGGACAGGGCGGGAGGTGACGAGTTACGAGCAGTACTTC
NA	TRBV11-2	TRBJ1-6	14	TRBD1	CASSVGQGNVPLHF	TGTGCCAGCAGCGTGGGACAGGGGAATGTACCCCTCCACTTT
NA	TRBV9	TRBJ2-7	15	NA	CASSVEYGREDEQYF	TGTGCCAGCAGCGTAGAGTACGGGAGAGAGGACGAGCAGTACTTC
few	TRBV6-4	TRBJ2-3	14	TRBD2	CASSDGAGADTQYF	TGTGCCAGCAGTGACGGAGCGGGAGCAGATACGCAGTATTTT
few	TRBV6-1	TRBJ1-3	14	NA	CASSSTETGNTIYF	TGTGCCAGCAGTTCCACAGAGACTGGAAACACCATATATTTT
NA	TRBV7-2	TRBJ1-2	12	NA	CASSLRGYGYTF	TGTGCCAGCAGCTTGAGGGGTTATGGCTACACCTTC
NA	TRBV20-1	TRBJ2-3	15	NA	CSARSLAGITDTQYF	TGCAGTGCTAGGTCCCTAGCCGGTATCACGGATACGCAGTATTTT
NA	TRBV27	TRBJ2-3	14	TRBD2	CASSQLADTDTQYF	TGTGCCAGCAGTCAACTAGCGGACACAGATACGCAGTATTTT
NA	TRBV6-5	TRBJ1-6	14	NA	CASSYRGYNSPLHF	TGTGCCAGCAGTTACAGGGGATATAATTCACCCCTCCACTTT
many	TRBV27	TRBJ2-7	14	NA	CASSLSEISYEQYF	TGTGCCAGCAGTTTATCGGAGATTTCCTACGAGCAGTACTTC
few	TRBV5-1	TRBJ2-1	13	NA	CASIRDHSYEQFF	TGCGCCAGCATCAGAGATCATAGCTATGAGCAGTTCTTC
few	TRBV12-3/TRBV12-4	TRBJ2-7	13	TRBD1	CASSRGTGYEQYF	TGTGCCAGCAGCCGTGGGACAGGCTACGAGCAGTACTTC
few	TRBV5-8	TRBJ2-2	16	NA	CASSRKPGHNTGELFF	TGTGCCAGCAGCCGAAAGCCGGGTCATAACACCGGGGAGCTGTTTTTT
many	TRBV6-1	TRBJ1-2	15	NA	CASSEFHHPDYGYTF	TGTGCCAGCAGTGAATTTCATCACCCTGACTATGGCTACACCTTC